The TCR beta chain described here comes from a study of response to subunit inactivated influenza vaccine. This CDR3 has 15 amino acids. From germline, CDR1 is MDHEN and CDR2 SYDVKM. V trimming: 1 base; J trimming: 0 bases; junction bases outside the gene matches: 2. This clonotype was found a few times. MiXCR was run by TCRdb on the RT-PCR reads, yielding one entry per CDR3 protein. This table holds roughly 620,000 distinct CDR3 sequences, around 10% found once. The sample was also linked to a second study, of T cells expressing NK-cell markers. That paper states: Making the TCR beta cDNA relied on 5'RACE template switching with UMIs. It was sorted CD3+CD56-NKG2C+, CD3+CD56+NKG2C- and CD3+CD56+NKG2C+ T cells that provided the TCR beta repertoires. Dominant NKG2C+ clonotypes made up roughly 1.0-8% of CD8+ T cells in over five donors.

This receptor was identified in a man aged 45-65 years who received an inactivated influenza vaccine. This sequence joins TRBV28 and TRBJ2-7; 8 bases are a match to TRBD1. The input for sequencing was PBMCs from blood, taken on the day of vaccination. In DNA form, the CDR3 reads TGTGCCAGCAGTTTATATGGGACAGGCTCCTACGAGCAGTACTTC. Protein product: CASSLYGTGSYEQYF.